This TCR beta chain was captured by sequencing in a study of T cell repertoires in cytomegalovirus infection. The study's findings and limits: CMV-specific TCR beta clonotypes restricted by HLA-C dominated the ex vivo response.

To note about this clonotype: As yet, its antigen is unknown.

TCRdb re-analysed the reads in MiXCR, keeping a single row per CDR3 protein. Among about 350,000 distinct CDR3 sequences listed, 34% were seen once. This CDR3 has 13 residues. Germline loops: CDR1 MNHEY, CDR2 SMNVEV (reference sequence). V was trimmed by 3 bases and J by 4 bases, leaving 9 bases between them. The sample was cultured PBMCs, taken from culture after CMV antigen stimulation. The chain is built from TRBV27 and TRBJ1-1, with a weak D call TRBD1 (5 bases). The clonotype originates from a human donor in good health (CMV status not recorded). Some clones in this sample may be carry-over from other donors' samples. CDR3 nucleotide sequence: TGTGCCAGCAGTTTCTCCGGGACCACTGAAGCTTTCTTT. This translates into CASSFSGTTEAFF.